Presented here are 17 T cell receptor beta chains from one specimen sequenced in a study of cytomegalovirus exposure and HLA in healthy donors. The primer mix had 60 Vbeta and 13 Jbeta primers. The assay was immunoSEQ multiplex PCR, and TCRdb's table has in-frame clones only and misses some. The table lists approximately 160,000 clones, about 75% of them singletons. Sequences were obtained from PBMCs. The receptors here all came from a woman between 50 and 59 years old in good health and CMV-seropositive.

The chain links TRBV7-9 to TRBJ2-7, with 12 bases aligning to TRBD2. Losses at the gene ends were 6 bases for V and 3 bases for J; bases not matched to a gene: 6. The germline V gene has CDR1 SEHNR and CDR2 FQNEAQ (reference sequence). The CDR3 has 15 residues. DNA of the CDR3: TGTGCCAGCAGTACACTAGCGGGGGGAAGCTACGAGCAGTACTTC. It is translated as CASSTLAGGSYEQYF.

On this clone itself: A junction boundary mismatches the germline segment, possibly from a read error. V and J are TRBV7-9 and TRBJ2-7; the match to TRBD2 covers 13 bases. The CDR3 runs to 15 residues. CDR1 is SEHNR and CDR2 is FQNEAQ in the germline V gene (reference sequence). CDR3 sequence (DNA): TGTTCCAGCAGCGACACTAGCGGGGGGGCCTACGAGCAGTACTTC. Translated: CSSSDTSGGAYEQYF.

This rearrangement joins TRBV5-1 to TRBJ1-1; D might be TRBD1 (5 bases). Germline-derived CDR1 and CDR2 are SGHRS and YFSETQ. V dropped 4 bases and J dropped 6 bases, with 10 bases sitting between them. The length of the CDR3 is 12 residues. CDR3 region: CASSKAGSEAFF. The CDR3 region has the DNA TGCGCCAGCAGCAAGGCAGGGTCTGAAGCTTTCTTT.

The chain employs TRBV7-9 and TRBJ1-2, with a possible D match to TRBD1 (6 bases). CDR3 length equals 15 residues. V lost 3 bases and J lost 4, with 15 bases in between. From germline, CDR1 is SEHNR and CDR2 FQNEAQ (reference sequence). The CDR3 loop is CASSLNPTDSYGYTF. Written as DNA, the CDR3 is TGTGCCAGCAGCTTGAACCCCACGGACAGCTATGGCTACACCTTC.

The V gene is TRBV29-1, the J gene TRBJ1-1; 9 bases are shared with TRBD1. Germline V gene sequence: CDR1 SQVTM, CDR2 ANQGSEA. This CDR3 spans 15 amino acids. V lost 5 bases and J lost 1; bases outside the gene matches: 8. The CDR3 loop reads CSVKTGGVGNTEAFF. For the CDR3, the DNA is TGCAGCGTTAAAACAGGGGGCGTCGGGAACACTGAAGCTTTCTTT.

This chain connects TRBV29-1 to TRBJ1-2; D remains unclear. The CDR3 spans 12 residues. Germline loops: CDR1 SQVTM, CDR2 ANQGSEA. V lost 1 base and J lost 8, with 11 bases in between. CDR3 amino acids: CSVEGWGEGYTF. In DNA, the CDR3 is TGCAGCGTTGAAGGTTGGGGAGAAGGCTACACCTTC.

The V and J genes are TRBV7-9 and TRBJ1-6, with a weak D call TRBD1 (6 bases). CDR1 is SEHNR, CDR2 FQNEAQ, per germline (reference sequence). This CDR3 has 16 residues. Trimming stripped 5 bases from V and 4 bases from J, with 15 bases between. Here the CDR3 reads CASSTTDRTYNSPLHF. The DNA for the CDR3 is TGTGCCAGCAGCACCACTGACAGGACATATAATTCACCCCTCCACTTT.

This clone was seen a few times. CDR3 sequence reads: CASSGTTAYEQYF. DNA for the CDR3: TGTGCCAGCAGCGGGACAACGGCCTACGAGCAGTACTTC. V gene TRBV5-6 combines with J gene TRBJ2-7; maybe TRBD1 (6 bases). The CDR3 loop spans 13 amino acids. V lost 4 bases and J 2 bases, leaving 10 bases between the germline ends. Germline V gene lookup returns CDR1 SGHDT and CDR2 YYEEEE.

The V call is TRBV15, the J call TRBJ1-5, with D maybe TRBD1 (6 bases). CDR1 and CDR2 (germline): LNHNV, YYDKDF (reference sequence). The CDR3 spans 12 residues. Trimming shortened V by 4 bases and J by 10 bases, and 11 bases separated the two germline ends. Written as DNA, the CDR3 is TGTGCCACCAGCACACCGGACAGTCCCCAGCATTTT. Its protein is CATSTPDSPQHF.

V gene TRBV30 combines with J gene TRBJ1-6, with D uncertain. Trimming shortened V by 1 base and J by 10 bases, and 14 bases separated the two germline ends. CDR3 length: 14 amino acids. Germline V gene data show CDR1 as GTSNPN and CDR2 as SVGIG (reference sequence). The CDR3 nucleotides read TGTGCCTGGAGTGGACTCTCTTTCCAATCACCCCTCCACTTT. This sequence encodes CAWSGLSFQSPLHF.

The rearrangement links TRBV5-6 to TRBJ1-2, with TRBD1 matching over 11 bases. This CDR3 has 16 amino acids. V lost 7 bases and J lost 4; bases outside the gene matches: 12. Germline assignment: CDR1 SGHDT and CDR2 YYEEEE. This CDR3 reads CASGVRDRGFAYGYTF. CDR3 in DNA: TGTGCCAGCGGAGTAAGGGACAGGGGGTTTGCCTATGGCTACACCTTC.

V is TRBV4-1 and J is TRBJ1-1, with 7 bases aligning to TRBD1. CDR1 MGHRA and CDR2 YSYEKL come from the germline V gene. With V trimmed by 8 bases and J by 11 bases, 29 bases remained unmatched. This CDR3 is 18 amino acids long. The CDR3 here is CASRFSWDRVLSEKIAFF. CDR3 in DNA: TGCGCCAGCCGCTTCTCTTGGGACAGAGTTTTGTCGGAAAAAATTGCTTTCTTT.

This chain joins TRBV7-2 and TRBJ2-1; 10 bases line up with TRBD2. V was clipped by 1 base and J by 5 bases; unmatched bases: 14. The CDR3 contains 19 residues. Germline CDR1 and CDR2: SGHTA and FQGNSA. CDR3 sequence reads: CASSLELAGEEWLDNEQFF. CDR3 nucleotides: TGTGCCAGCAGCTTAGAGCTAGCGGGGGAGGAGTGGCTGGACAATGAGCAGTTCTTC.

This clone was detected once. The chain is built from TRBV27 and TRBJ2-7; 8 nucleotides align to TRBD2. The length of the CDR3 is 14 residues. After removal of 5 bases from V and 4 bases from J, the junction contained 7 bases not matched to a gene. Germline values: CDR1 MNHEY, CDR2 SMNVEV (reference sequence). The CDR3 DNA sequence: TGTGCCAGCAGTCCCGGGACTAGGAGGTACGAGCAGTACTTC. The encoded protein is CASSPGTRRYEQYF.

The V call is TRBV5-1, the J call TRBJ1-1, with 9 positions matching TRBD1. Germline CDR1 is SGHRS and CDR2 is YFSETQ. V was clipped by 2 bases and J by 0 bases; unmatched bases: 5. This CDR3 region has 16 residues. The CDR3 is CASSLGQGSMNTEAFF. The CDR3 coding sequence is TGCGCCAGCAGCTTAGGACAGGGGTCTATGAACACTGAAGCTTTCTTT.

V and J are TRBV7-3 and TRBJ2-5, with TRBD2 matching over 10 bases. V lost 6 bases and J lost 1; bases outside the gene matches: 8. The CDR3 runs 16 residues. Germline CDR1 and CDR2: SGHTA and FQGTGA. The CDR3 DNA is TGTGCCAGCAGTCCACTACTAGCGGGATCCCAAGAGACCCAGTACTTC. It translates to CASSPLLAGSQETQYF.

This chain uses TRBV7-2 with TRBJ2-3, with 9 bases matching TRBD2. V was clipped by 3 bases and J by 5 bases; unmatched bases: 9. CDR3 size: 16 residues. Germline CDR1 and CDR2: SGHTA and FQGNSA. DNA of the CDR3: TGTGCCAGCAGCTTGATGGCGGGCGGGGGGGTAGATACGCAGTATTTT. It yields the protein CASSLMAGGGVDTQYF.